Each of the 28 T cell receptor beta chains below was sequenced from the same sample in a study of graft-versus-host responses after intestinal transplantation. Responders (approximately 200,000, CFSE-labeled) met approximately 200,000 stimulators that were irradiated and violet-dye-labeled. This table comes from immunoSEQ multiplex PCR, and its TCRdb copy is limited to in-frame clones, with some not included. This table holds about 10,000 clones, roughly 26% found once. Sequencing was performed on alloreactive CD8+ T cells from a mixed lymphocyte reaction culture, taken before intestinal transplant. As for subset: CFSE-low proliferating T cells sorted from approximately 6-day pre-transplant mixed lymphocyte reaction (GvH or HvG direction). These receptors were collected from a human patient who received an intestinal transplant.

J is TRBJ2-2 and V is TRBV29-1, with D perhaps matching TRBD2 (5 bases). Germline V gives CDR1 SQVTM, CDR2 ANQGSEA. Trimming removed 7 bases at V and 6 bases at J, with 12 bases between. The CDR3 covers 12 residues. CDR3 amino acids: CSAPDGAGELFF. Here the CDR3 DNA reads TGCAGCGCTCCGGACGGGGCCGGGGAGCTGTTTTTT.

The genes are TRBV7-2 and TRBJ2-7, with D hard to call. V was shortened by 7 bases and J by 4 bases, with 17 bases between the two germline ends. Germline CDR1 SGHTA, CDR2 FQGNSA. The CDR3 consists of 14 residues. The CDR3 region is CASTPTAVGYEQYF. CDR3 bases: TGTGCCAGCACCCCGACGGCGGTTGGGTACGAGCAGTACTTC.

The V call is TRBV7-9, the J call TRBJ1-1, with D unclear. Germline CDR1 reads SEHNR; CDR2 reads FQNEAQ (reference sequence). Trimming removed 1 base from V and 1 base from J, with 13 bases in between. The CDR3 runs 16 residues. The CDR3 DNA is TGTGCCAGCAGCTTAGTCGGGAAGGGAGCGAACACTGAAGCTTTCTTT. Protein sequence: CASSLVGKGANTEAFF.

This chain uses TRBV19 with TRBJ1-6; possible D gene TRBD1, 5 bases. Trimming cost V 7 bases and J 7 bases, with 11 bases left between them. CDR1 and CDR2 from the germline V gene are LNHDA and SQIVND (reference sequence). The CDR3 covers 13 residues. The CDR3, as DNA: TGTGCCAGTAAGGGGCTGGCGAATTCACCCCTCCACTTT. It is translated as CASKGLANSPLHF.

The rearrangement uses TRBV12-5 and TRBJ2-1; D remains unclear. CDR1 LGHNT and CDR2 FRNRAP come from the germline V gene. The CDR3 spans 14 residues. Trimming stripped 5 bases from V and 6 bases from J, with 14 bases between. CDR3 in amino acids: CASGPPWVANEQFF. The CDR3 coding sequence is TGTGCTAGTGGTCCCCCCTGGGTAGCCAATGAGCAGTTCTTC.

The chain joins TRBV6-6 to TRBJ2-7; no firm D call. CDR3 length: 13 amino acids. Germline assignment: CDR1 MNHNY and CDR2 SVGAGI (reference sequence). Trimming shortened V by 8 bases and J by 0 bases, and 11 bases separated the two germline ends. The CDR3: CASSIQDSYEQYF. The CDR3 DNA reads TGTGCCAGCTCCATTCAGGACTCCTACGAGCAGTACTTC.

By share of the sample, this clone is medium-sized. The chain is built from TRBV13 and TRBJ1-1; 8 positions agree with TRBD1. This CDR3 is built from 13 residues. Germline lookup yields CDR1 PRHDT and CDR2 FYEKMQ (reference sequence). The V and J ends lost 5 bases and 6 bases, in that order; junction bases with no gene match: 5. The CDR3 nucleotides read TGTGCCAGCAGCCCAGGCAGGGGGCCTGAAGCTTTCTTT. Residues: CASSPGRGPEAFF.

The rearrangement uses TRBV15 and TRBJ1-3; tentatively, D is TRBD1 (6 bases). This CDR3 spans 15 amino acids. The germline CDR1 and CDR2 sequences are LNHNV and YYDKDF (reference sequence). Trimming pared 0 bases from V and 4 bases from J, leaving 10 bases between. DNA for the CDR3: TGTGCCACCAGCAGAGACAGGGGATCCGGAAACACCATATATTTT. This encodes CATSRDRGSGNTIYF.

The rearrangement links TRBV4-3 to TRBJ1-3, with D unclear. This CDR3 contains 20 residues. Germline CDR1 and CDR2: LGHNA and YSLEER. V lost 1 base and J lost 2, with 24 bases in between. The CDR3 DNA reads TGCGCCAGCAGCCAAGTTTCACAGCGAGGACTCACGGGTACTGGAAACACCATATATTTT. Its translation is CASSQVSQRGLTGTGNTIYF.

The J gene is TRBJ1-1, the V gene TRBV7-9, with TRBD1 as a possible D gene (5 bases). Between the trimmed V and J ends, which lost 2 bases and 4 bases, there was a span of 8 bases. This CDR3 is built from 13 residues. Germline V gene sequence: CDR1 SEHNR, CDR2 FQNEAQ (reference sequence). The CDR3 sequence is CASSLRGGTEAFF. The CDR3 DNA reads TGTGCCAGCAGCTTACGGGGGGGCACTGAAGCTTTCTTT.

The chain combines TRBV7-9 with TRBJ1-1, with a tentative D call TRBD1 (5 bases). V lost 5 bases and J lost 5, with 15 bases in between. CDR1 and CDR2 (germline): SEHNR, FQNEAQ (reference sequence). CDR3 length: 14 residues. This chain's CDR3 is CASSERTEGTEAFF. The CDR3 region has the DNA TGTGCCAGCAGCGAGCGGACGGAGGGGACTGAAGCTTTCTTT.

The chain links TRBV9 to TRBJ1-1; the D is unclear. Trimming shortened V by 1 base and J by 3 bases, and 10 bases separated the two germline ends. In germline, CDR1 is SGDLS, CDR2 YYNGEE. The CDR3 sequence is 14 residues long. CDR3 region: CASSVRTSHTEAFF. CDR3 bases: TGTGCCAGCAGCGTACGTACATCGCACACTGAAGCTTTCTTT.

This clone was observed a few times. This rearrangement joins TRBV13 to TRBJ2-5; perhaps TRBD1 as D (5 bases). The CDR3 extends over 15 amino acids. Trimming removed 0 bases from V and 0 bases from J, with 8 bases in between. CDR1 is PRHDT and CDR2 is FYEKMQ in the germline V gene (reference sequence). The CDR3 protein is CASSLGDTNQETQYF. The CDR3 DNA is TGTGCCAGCAGCTTAGGGGACACGAACCAAGAGACCCAGTACTTC.

CDR3 sequence (DNA): TGCGCCAGCAGCCCGGACAGGCGCAGTTCACCCCTCCACTTT. Translating gives CASSPDRRSSPLHF. The J gene is TRBJ1-6, the V gene TRBV5-1; the match to TRBD1 covers 7 bases. The ends lost 4 bases at V and 9 bases at J; junction bases unmatched: 7. Germline V gives CDR1 SGHRS, CDR2 YFSETQ. This CDR3 contains 14 residues.

The rearrangement uses TRBV27 and TRBJ1-1; D gene unclear. CDR1 is MNHEY, CDR2 SMNVEV, per germline (reference sequence). V lost 6 bases, J lost 4 bases, and 15 bases lay in between. The CDR3 is 14 residues long. The CDR3 spells CASREVNLGTEAFF. The DNA for the CDR3 is TGTGCCAGCAGGGAGGTCAACCTGGGCACTGAAGCTTTCTTT.

This clone came up a few times. The genes are TRBV5-8 and TRBJ1-1; 8 bases are shared with TRBD1. The CDR3 is made up of 11 amino acids. V shed 7 bases, J shed 8 bases, and the junction held 4 bases outside the gene matches. Germline V gene data show CDR1 as SGHTS and CDR2 as YDEGEE. Here the CDR3 reads CASPGGWEAFF. The CDR3 DNA sequence: TGTGCCAGCCCAGGGGGCTGGGAAGCTTTCTTT.

This clone was seen more than once but under ten times. The V gene is TRBV4-1, the J gene TRBJ2-5, with D tentatively TRBD1 (6 bases). The CDR3 runs 17 residues. Germline CDR1 reads MGHRA; CDR2 reads YSYEKL. V was trimmed by 0 bases and J by 7 bases, leaving 21 bases between them. The chain's CDR3 is CASSQEGTRNAAGTQYF. The CDR3 DNA reads TGCGCCAGCAGCCAAGAAGGGACAAGGAATGCGGCGGGGACCCAGTACTTC.

This clone is categorized as medium-sized. The J gene is TRBJ2-3, the V gene TRBV4-1; the D is unclear. Germline V gives CDR1 MGHRA, CDR2 YSYEKL. V lost 0 bases to trimming and J lost 1 base, with 5 bases between them. This CDR3 contains 14 residues. This chain's CDR3 is CASSQDRGTDTQYF. CDR3 in DNA: TGCGCCAGCAGCCAAGATCGGGGCACAGATACGCAGTATTTT.

The gene calls are TRBV6-5 and TRBJ2-5; D perhaps matches TRBD2 (7 bases). The J call may be incorrect, as the DNA end agrees better with TRBJ2-7. Germline lookup yields CDR1 MNHEY and CDR2 SVGAGI. The CDR3 has 12 amino acids. The CDR3 reads CASSYAGAEQYF. The CDR3 DNA reads as TGTGCCAGCAGTTACGCGGGGGCCGAGCAGTACTTC.

This sequence joins TRBV4-1 and TRBJ2-1, with a weak D call TRBD2 (6 bases). The germline gives CDR1 MGHRA, CDR2 YSYEKL. This CDR3 region has 15 residues. Between the trimmed V and J ends, which lost 0 bases and 9 bases, there was a span of 15 bases. CDR3 nucleotides: TGCGCCAGCAGCCAAGATGGTGGCGGGGTACGTGAGCAGTTCTTC. It specifies CASSQDGGGVREQFF.

V and J are TRBV19 and TRBJ1-1; D gene uncertain. In germline, CDR1 is LNHDA, CDR2 SQIVND (reference sequence). CDR3 length: 17 amino acids. The V end was cut by 7 bases, the J end by 2 bases, with 23 bases between. CDR3 bases: TGTGCCAGTACTTATAGGTGGGAGACCATTCAAAACACTGAAGCTTTCTTT. Its translation: CASTYRWETIQNTEAFF.

J is TRBJ2-7 and V is TRBV7-9; no reliable D call. The CDR3 length is 13 residues. The V gene lost 1 base and the J gene lost 4 bases, with 8 bases spanning the gap. Germline values: CDR1 SEHNR, CDR2 FQNEAQ (reference sequence). DNA of the CDR3: TGTGCCAGCAGCTTAGTCCAGGATTACGAGCAGTACTTC. Its protein is CASSLVQDYEQYF.

This clone has just a few counts. J is TRBJ1-2 and V is TRBV19; 8 bases align to TRBD1. The CDR3 covers 15 residues. J was trimmed by 5 bases and V by 5 bases; bases with no gene match: 10. Germline CDR1 LNHDA, CDR2 SQIVND (reference sequence). The CDR3 reads CASSPATGAPYGYTF. CDR3 coding DNA: TGTGCCAGTAGTCCCGCGACAGGGGCACCTTATGGCTACACCTTC.

The rearrangement uses TRBV4-2 and TRBJ1-4; D unclear. There are 16 residues in the CDR3. The germline V and J ends were trimmed by 2 bases and 4 bases, with 14 bases remaining between them. The germline CDR1 and CDR2 sequences are LGHNA and YNFKEQ. The CDR3 bases are TGTGCCAGCAGCCAACTCCTCGGGTTGAGTAATGAAAAACTGTTTTTT. Translated: CASSQLLGLSNEKLFF.

This chain joins TRBV6-1 and TRBJ2-7; 8 positions agree with TRBD2. Germline CDR1 and CDR2: MNHNS and SASEGT. CDR3 length equals 14 residues. V gave up 6 bases and J gave up 6 bases; unmatched junction bases: 10. The CDR3 DNA reads as TGTGCCAGCAGCTACGGGGGGGTGTGGGCCGAGCAGTACTTC. Its translation: CASSYGGVWAEQYF.

The V and J genes are TRBV5-4 and TRBJ1-2; TRBD1 agrees at 7 bases. V trimming: 4 bases; J trimming: 8 bases; junction bases outside the gene matches: 11. The V gene's germline CDR1 is SGHNT and CDR2 YYREEE (reference sequence). The CDR3 spans 14 residues. The CDR3 coding sequence is TGTGCCAGCAGCCTCGGACAGGTCTTGGAAGGCTACACCTTC. It translates to CASSLGQVLEGYTF.

The V gene is TRBV19, the J gene TRBJ1-1, with D tentatively TRBD1 (6 bases). With 2 bases removed from V and 0 bases from J, the gap between germline ends came to 10 bases. From germline, CDR1 is LNHDA and CDR2 SQIVND (reference sequence). The CDR3 contains 15 residues. The CDR3, as DNA: TGTGCCAGTAGTATATGGGGGGGCGTGAACACTGAAGCTTTCTTT. Amino acid sequence: CASSIWGGVNTEAFF.

The chain employs TRBV6-1 and TRBJ2-3; TRBD2 agrees at 8 bases. This CDR3 region has 13 residues. The junction had 5 bases not matched to a gene; V was cut back by 3 bases and J by 9 bases. Germline CDR1 is MNHNS and CDR2 is SASEGT. The CDR3 is CASSDSVAGTQYF. The CDR3 DNA follows: TGTGCCAGCAGTGACTCGGTAGCGGGGACGCAGTATTTT.